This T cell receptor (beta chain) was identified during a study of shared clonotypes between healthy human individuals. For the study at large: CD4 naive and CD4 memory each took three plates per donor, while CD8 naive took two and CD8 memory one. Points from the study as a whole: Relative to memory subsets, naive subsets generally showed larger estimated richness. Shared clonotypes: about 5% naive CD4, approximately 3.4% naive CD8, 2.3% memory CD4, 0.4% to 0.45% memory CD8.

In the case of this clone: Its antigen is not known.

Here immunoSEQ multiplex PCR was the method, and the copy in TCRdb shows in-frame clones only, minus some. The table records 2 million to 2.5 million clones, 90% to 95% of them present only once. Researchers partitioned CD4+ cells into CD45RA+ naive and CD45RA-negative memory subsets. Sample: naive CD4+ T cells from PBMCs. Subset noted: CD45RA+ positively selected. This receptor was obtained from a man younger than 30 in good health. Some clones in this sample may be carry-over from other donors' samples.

For the CDR3, the DNA is TGTGCCAGCAGAAAGACAGGGCCGTCCTACGAGCAGTACTTC. Its translation is CASRKTGPSYEQYF. The chain joins TRBV2 to TRBJ2-7; TRBD1 matches 7 bases. The CDR3 runs to 14 residues. Germline V CDR1 and CDR2: SNHLY, FYNNEI. Trimming removed 6 bases from V and 1 base from J; junction bases left unmatched: 6.